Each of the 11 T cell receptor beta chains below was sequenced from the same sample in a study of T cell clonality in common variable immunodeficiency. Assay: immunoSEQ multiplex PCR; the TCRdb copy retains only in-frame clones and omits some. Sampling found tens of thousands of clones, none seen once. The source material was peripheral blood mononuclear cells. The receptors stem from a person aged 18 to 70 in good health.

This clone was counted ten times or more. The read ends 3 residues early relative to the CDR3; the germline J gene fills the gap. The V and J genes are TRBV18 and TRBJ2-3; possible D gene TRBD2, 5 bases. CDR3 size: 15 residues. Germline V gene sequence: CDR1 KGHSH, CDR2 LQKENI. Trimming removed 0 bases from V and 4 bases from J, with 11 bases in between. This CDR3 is CASSPPSLGADTQYF. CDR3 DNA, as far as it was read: TGTGCCAGCTCACCACCGTCTCTCGGGGCAGATACG.

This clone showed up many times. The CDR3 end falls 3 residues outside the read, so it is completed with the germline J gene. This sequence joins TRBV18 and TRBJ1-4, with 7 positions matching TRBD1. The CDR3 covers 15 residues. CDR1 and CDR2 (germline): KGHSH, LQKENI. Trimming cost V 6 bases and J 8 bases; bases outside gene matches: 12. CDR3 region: CASSSSTGSREKLFF. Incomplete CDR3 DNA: TGTGCCAGCTCGTCCTCGACAGGGTCACGAGAAAAA.

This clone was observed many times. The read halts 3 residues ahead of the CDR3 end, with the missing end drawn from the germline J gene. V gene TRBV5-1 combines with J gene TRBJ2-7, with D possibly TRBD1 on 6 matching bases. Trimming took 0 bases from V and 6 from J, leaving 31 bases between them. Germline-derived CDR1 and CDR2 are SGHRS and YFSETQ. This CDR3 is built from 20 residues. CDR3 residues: CASSLAFLGAEGRGIFEQYF. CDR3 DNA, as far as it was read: TGCGCCAGCAGCTTGGCTTTCTTGGGCGCTGAGGGCAGGGGAATTTTCGAG.

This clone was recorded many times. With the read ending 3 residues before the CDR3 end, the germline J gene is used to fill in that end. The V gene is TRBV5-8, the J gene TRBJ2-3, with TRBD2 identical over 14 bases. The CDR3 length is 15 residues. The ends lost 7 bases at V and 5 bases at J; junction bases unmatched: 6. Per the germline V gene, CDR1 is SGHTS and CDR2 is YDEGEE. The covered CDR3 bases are TGTGCCAGCGCCGACGGGACTAGCGGGAGAGATACG. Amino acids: CASADGTSGRDT. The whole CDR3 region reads CASADGTSGRDTQYF.

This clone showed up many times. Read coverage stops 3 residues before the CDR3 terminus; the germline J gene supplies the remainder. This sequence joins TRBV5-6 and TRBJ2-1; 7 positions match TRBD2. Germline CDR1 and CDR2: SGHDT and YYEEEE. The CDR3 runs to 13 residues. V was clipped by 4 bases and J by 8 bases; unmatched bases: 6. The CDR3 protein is CASSLGGVDEQFF. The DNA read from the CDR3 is TGTGCCAGCAGCCTTGGGGGGGTGGATGAG.

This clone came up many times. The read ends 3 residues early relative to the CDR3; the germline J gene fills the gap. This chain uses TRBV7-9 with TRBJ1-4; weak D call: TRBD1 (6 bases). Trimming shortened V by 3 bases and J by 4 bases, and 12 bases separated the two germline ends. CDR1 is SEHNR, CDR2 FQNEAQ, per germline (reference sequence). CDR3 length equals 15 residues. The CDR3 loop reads CASSLGGPGNEKLFF. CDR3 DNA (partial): TGTGCCAGCAGCTTGGGGGGGCCCGGTAATGAAAAA. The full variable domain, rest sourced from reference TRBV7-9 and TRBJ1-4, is DTGVSQNPRHKITKRGQNVTFRCDPISEHNRLYWYRQTLGQGPEFLTYFQNEAQLEKSRLLSDRFSAERPKGSFSTLEIQRTEQGDSAMYLCASSLGGPGNEKLFFGSGTQLSVL.

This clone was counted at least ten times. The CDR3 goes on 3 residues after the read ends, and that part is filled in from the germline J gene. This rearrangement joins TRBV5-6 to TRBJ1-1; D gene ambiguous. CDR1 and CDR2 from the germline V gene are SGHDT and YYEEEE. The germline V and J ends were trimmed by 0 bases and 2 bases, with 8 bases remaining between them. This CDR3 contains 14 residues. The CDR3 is CASSLEQLNTEAFF. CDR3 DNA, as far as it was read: TGTGCCAGCAGCTTGGAACAGCTTAACACTGAA.

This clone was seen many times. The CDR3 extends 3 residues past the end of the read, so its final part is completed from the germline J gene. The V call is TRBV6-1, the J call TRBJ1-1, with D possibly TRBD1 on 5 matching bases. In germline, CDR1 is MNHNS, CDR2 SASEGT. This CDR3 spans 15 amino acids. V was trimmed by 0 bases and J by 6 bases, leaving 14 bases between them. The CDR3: CASSEAGGPTAEAFF. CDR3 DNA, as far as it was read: TGTGCCAGCAGTGAAGCCGGGGGACCCACGGCTGAA.

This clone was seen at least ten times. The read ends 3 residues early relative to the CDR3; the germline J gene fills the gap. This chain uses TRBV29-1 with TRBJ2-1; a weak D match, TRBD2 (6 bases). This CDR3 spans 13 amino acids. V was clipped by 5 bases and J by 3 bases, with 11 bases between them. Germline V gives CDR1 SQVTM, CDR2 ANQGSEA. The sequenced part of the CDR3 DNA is TGCAGCGTTCTGTCGGGGGTCTACAATGAG. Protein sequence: CSVLSGVYNE. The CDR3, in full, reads CSVLSGVYNEQFF.

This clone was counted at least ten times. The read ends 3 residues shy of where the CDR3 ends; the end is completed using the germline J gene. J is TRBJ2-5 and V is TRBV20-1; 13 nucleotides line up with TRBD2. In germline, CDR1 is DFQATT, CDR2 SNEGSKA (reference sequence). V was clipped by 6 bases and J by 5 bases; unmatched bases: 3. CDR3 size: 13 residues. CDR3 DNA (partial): TGCAGTGCGTGGACTAGCGGGAGCGAGACC. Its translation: CSAWTSGSET. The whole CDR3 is CSAWTSGSETQYF.

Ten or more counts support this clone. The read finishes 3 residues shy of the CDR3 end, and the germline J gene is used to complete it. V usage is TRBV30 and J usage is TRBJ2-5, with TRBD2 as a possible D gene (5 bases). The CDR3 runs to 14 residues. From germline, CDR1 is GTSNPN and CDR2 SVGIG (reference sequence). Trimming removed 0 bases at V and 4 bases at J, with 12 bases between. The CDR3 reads CAWSVLGVGETQYF. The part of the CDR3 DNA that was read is TGTGCCTGGAGTGTACTCGGGGTGGGAGAGACC.